The clone carrying this TCR beta chain is a singleton in its sample. The antigen is unknown. The sample belongs to a study of identical twins. Study observations and caveats: The analysis was cross-sectional rather than longitudinal within donors. Twins shared beta out-of-frame sequences in excess, but this excess was weaker.

TCRdb re-derived calls from the 5' RACE reads in MiXCR, one entry per CDR3 protein. The data hold roughly 1,500,000 distinct CDR3 sequences, with more than 30% observed a single time. The CDR3 runs 14 residues. Between the trimmed V and J ends, which lost 1 base and 5 bases, there was a span of 11 bases. From germline, CDR1 is KGHSH and CDR2 LQKENI. What was sequenced was cord blood. The J gene is TRBJ1-2, the V gene TRBV18; D unresolved. This receptor was obtained from a newborn girl in good health. CDR3 nucleotide sequence: TGTGCCAGCTCACCACAGGGCAGCGAGTATGGCTACACCTTC. Translation: CASSPQGSEYGYTF.